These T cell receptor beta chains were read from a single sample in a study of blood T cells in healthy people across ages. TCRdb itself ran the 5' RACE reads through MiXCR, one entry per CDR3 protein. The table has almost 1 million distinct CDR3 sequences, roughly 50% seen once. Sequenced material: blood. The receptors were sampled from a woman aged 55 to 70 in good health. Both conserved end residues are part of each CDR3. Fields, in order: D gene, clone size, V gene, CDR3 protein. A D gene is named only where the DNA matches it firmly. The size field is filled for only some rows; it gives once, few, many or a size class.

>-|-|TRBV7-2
CASSSGQGGGNTEAFF
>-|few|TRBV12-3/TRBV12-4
CASSPDGSTNEKLFF
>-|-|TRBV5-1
CASSLGAPGEGYGYTF
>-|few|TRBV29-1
CSVEDDGTYEQYF
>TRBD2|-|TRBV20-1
CSGRLAGGNEQFF
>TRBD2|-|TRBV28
CASSLSLLGLIKGLAGGQETQYF
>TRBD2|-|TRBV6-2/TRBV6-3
CAAGTSGRGNIQYF
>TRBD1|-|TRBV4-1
CASSYRTVPTTGQGAWEQYF
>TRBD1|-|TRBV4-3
CASSQKPGQGKNSPLHF
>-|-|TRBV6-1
CASRNGKQDTQYF
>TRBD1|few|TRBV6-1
CASHRGRVETQYF
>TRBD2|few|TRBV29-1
CSVEVQRGLYDTQYF
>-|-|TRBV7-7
CASSPRLRETQYF
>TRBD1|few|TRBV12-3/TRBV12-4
CASSPRRGQGFYEQYF
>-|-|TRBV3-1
CASSSIQDRSYEQYF
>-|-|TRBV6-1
CASSTEDRSTDTQYF
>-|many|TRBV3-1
CASSQGVGFVSYEQYF
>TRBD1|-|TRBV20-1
CSAIQGEETQYF
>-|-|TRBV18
CASSPRGLPNTGELFF
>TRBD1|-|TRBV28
CASREGQGGGNQETQYF
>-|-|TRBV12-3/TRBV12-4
CASSLASRVRFDEQFF
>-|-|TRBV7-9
CASSFQGKGTDTQYF
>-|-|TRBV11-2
CASSFLHNEQFF
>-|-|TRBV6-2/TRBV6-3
CASSYKRGSISLINEQYF
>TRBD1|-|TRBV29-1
CSVRDRVGTEAFF
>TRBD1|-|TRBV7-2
CASSLGPTGGGPYGYTF
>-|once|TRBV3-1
CASSLLRGGQYF
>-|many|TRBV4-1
CASSQGVTYEQYF
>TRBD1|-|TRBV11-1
CASTVDRGLDTQYF
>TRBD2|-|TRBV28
CASSWGGSYVYEQYF
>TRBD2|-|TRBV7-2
CASSLSGGPYNEQFF
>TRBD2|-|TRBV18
CASSPILAGGTDTQYF
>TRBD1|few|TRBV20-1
CSAGDRKPTDTQYF
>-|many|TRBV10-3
CAISAGQANTEAFF
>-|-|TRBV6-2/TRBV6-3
CASTVISNQPQHF
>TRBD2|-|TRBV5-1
CASSLAVRAGGYEQYF